This TCR beta chain originates from a study of CD8 T cells in ankylosing spondylitis (dated by TCRdb to 2016 to 2017). For the study in its entirety: To find TCR variants linked to disease, the study profiled T cell receptor beta repertoires in ankylosing spondylitis patients and healthy donors. The full study cohort comprised 25 or so ankylosing spondylitis patients and 85 to 120 healthy donors. Samples of peripheral blood were taken, and for ankylosing spondylitis patients, synovial fluid was collected as well. General conclusions and limits of the study: Some of the motif variants had been reported before in the synovial fluid and blood of reactive arthritis patients, a finding that suggests common disease-initiation mechanisms. The disease-linked clones had a CD8+ phenotype and were found at relatively low frequencies in peripheral blood. According to the report, matched synovial fluid samples from ankylosing spondylitis patients were significantly enriched for the disease-linked clones. A TCR beta motif made up of several highly homologous amino acid variants appeared to be characteristic of blood from ankylosing spondylitis patients.

For CDR1 and CDR2, the germline V gene lists KGHDR and SFDVKD. There are 14 amino acids in the CDR3, from cysteine to phenylalanine inclusive. CDR3 DNA is the only sequence kept; it has 42 bases, read in frame from the first base. Deletion took 5 bases off V and 5 bases off J, with a span of 11 bases between the germline ends. The instrument given in TCRdb is Illumina HiSeq 2500. Quantitative 5'-RACE with molecular barcodes was used to prepare TCR beta libraries. As for the authors' bioinformatics: To identify disease-linked TCR variants, a new computational method was used, one built on a probabilistic model of VDJ rearrangement. Clones were called with MiXCR by TCRdb after fastp trimmed the public reads at Q25, and only in-frame beta chains were retained. Entries are consolidated by CDR3 protein sequence, retaining the most common genes and DNA. For this entry, the V and J calls and clone size follow TCRdb and not the study's own pipeline. The sample table contains 350,000 to 450,000 distinct CDR3 sequences; only one count was recorded for approximately 26% of them. The ten largest clones take up roughly 0.8% of the sample.

This clonotype was counted between two and nine times. Its antigen remains unidentified. No much larger clone is present one base from it, and per-base qualities are unavailable. Sequencing was done on a sample of blood, either unsorted or a sorted T cell fraction (not recorded which). The chain employs TRBV24-1 and TRBJ2-2, and TRBD1 may be the D gene, going by 6 matching bases. This TCR was sampled from a male donor with ankylosing spondylitis. The DNA reads as follows: TGTGCCACCAGTGGACAGGTTTGGACCGGGGAGCTGTTTTTT. Translated, this gives CATSGQVWTGELFF.